This T cell receptor beta chain was identified during a study of blood T cell repertoires in COVID-19. Looking at the study overall: COVID-19 samples from acute and convalescent phases originated in the United States, Italy and Spain. T cells, B-cell-depleted T cells, or PBMCs provided the cDNA or gDNA that served as material.

Original processing notes: Using reference gene primer amplification, nucleated cell counts were estimated. Clones were read by immunoSEQ multiplex PCR, and TCRdb kept only the in-frame ones, dropping some. The V and J calls and clone size are taken from that table; D and trimming were inferred from the DNA. The repertoire holds roughly 52,000 clones, approximately 90% seen once, with 25% to 30% in the top ten. V was clipped by 0 bases and J by 4 bases; unmatched bases: 4. Germline V gives CDR1 SGHRS, CDR2 YFSETQ. This CDR3 is 16 amino acids long. The specimen was peripheral blood. This TCR was sampled from a woman of 80 years or more with acute or convalescent COVID-19. V is TRBV5-1 and J is TRBJ2-2; 9 nucleotides align to TRBD2. The CDR3 DNA reads TGCGCCAGCAGCTTGGATGGCGGGGGGGCCACCGGGGAGCTGTTTTTT. Translating gives CASSLDGGGATGELFF.